The clone carrying this T cell receptor beta chain turned up a few times. Germline trimming cut 0 bases from V and 4 bases from J; bases unmatched to any gene: 4. This CDR3 contains 15 residues. The germline gives CDR1 LGHNA, CDR2 YSLEER. This entry comes from a study of blood T cell repertoires in COVID-19. Turning to the study itself: Sites across the United States, Italy and Spain contributed samples from acute and convalescent COVID-19. PBMCs, B-cell-depleted T cells, or T cells provided the cDNA or gDNA that made up the material.

In the study's own analysis: Amplification of reference gene primers provided the estimated nucleated cell counts. Repertoires were generated with immunoSEQ multiplex PCR, while TCRdb's copy carries only in-frame clones and drops some. V, J and clone size are taken as reported in that table, and D and trimming were inferred from the DNA itself. Among over 75,000 clones, roughly 88% were seen once, and the ten largest hold roughly 1.5%. The chain uses TRBV4-3 and TRBJ1-2; 8 bases are shared with TRBD1. The sequence derives from a human donor with active COVID-19. The donor label of this sample is uncertain. Sequenced sample: peripheral blood. The CDR3 is CASSQDWQGAYGYTF. The CDR3 bases are TGCGCCAGCAGCCAAGATTGGCAGGGGGCCTATGGCTACACCTTC.